Included here is one T cell receptor beta chain sequence, with context. This table comes from immunoSEQ multiplex PCR, and its TCRdb copy is limited to in-frame clones, with some not included. The data hold about 1,800,000 clones, with about 95% observed a single time. Only CD45RO-negative cells positively selected for CCR7 counted as naive CD8 cells, so terminally differentiated effector memory CD45RA+ cells were excluded. The V gene lost 3 bases and the J gene lost 4 bases, with 6 bases spanning the gap. Germline V CDR1 and CDR2: LNHDA, SQIVND (reference sequence). The CDR3 loop spans 12 amino acids. The data belong to a study of shared clonotypes between healthy human individuals.

The clonotype comes from a man between 18 and 29 years old in good health. The material sequenced was naive CD8+ T cells sorted from blood. J is TRBJ1-2 and V is TRBV19; no clear D. CDR3 nucleotide sequence: TGTGCCAGTAGTATGAATGTCTATGGCTACACCTTC. The encoded protein is CASSMNVYGYTF.